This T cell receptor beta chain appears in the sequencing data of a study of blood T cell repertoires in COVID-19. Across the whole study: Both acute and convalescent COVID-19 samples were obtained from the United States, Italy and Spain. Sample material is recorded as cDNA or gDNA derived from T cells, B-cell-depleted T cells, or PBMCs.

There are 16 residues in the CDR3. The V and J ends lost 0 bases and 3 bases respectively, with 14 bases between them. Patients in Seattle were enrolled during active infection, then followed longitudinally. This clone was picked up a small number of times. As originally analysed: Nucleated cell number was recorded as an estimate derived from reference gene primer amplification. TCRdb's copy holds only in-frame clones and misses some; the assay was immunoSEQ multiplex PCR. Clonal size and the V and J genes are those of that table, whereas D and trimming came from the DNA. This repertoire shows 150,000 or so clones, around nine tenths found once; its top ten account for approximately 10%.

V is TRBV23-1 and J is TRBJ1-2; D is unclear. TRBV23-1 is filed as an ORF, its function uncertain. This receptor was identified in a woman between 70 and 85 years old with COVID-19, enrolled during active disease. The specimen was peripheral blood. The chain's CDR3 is CASSQSFRREHYGYTF. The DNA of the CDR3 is TGCGCCAGCAGTCAATCCTTTCGGAGGGAACACTATGGCTACACCTTC.